A single sample is the source of the 5 T cell receptor beta chains below, sequenced in a study of blood T cells in healthy people across ages. Combining a sample-barcoded 5' primer with a J-beta primer mix, a second PCR ran for about 7 to 12 cycles. TCRdb processed the 5' RACE reads anew with MiXCR; each CDR3 protein has one entry. The profile shows 1 million or so distinct CDR3 sequences, approximately 26% of them singletons. The data also belong to a second study, concerning T cells of mothers and their children.

The specimen was blood. The receptors stem from a girl under 10 years old in good health.

The V gene is TRBV29-1, the J gene TRBJ2-5, with D perhaps TRBD2 (6 bases). V was shortened by 1 base and J by 5 bases, with 23 bases between the two germline ends. The germline CDR1 and CDR2 sequences are SQVTM and ANQGSEA. The CDR3 has 17 amino acids. The CDR3 DNA reads TGCAGCGTTGAAGGGGGGATGGAGGGATCTGTACAGGAGACCCAGTACTTC. Amino acids: CSVEGGMEGSVQETQYF.

The CDR3 here is CASSSRAYRTDTQYF. The CDR3 DNA reads TGTGCCAGCAGCTCCAGGGCTTACCGCACAGATACGCAGTATTTT. This rearrangement joins TRBV11-2 to TRBJ2-3, with D possibly being TRBD1 (5 bases). Germline V gene data show CDR1 as SGHAT and CDR2 as FQNNGV. CDR3 length equals 15 residues. With 4 bases removed from V and 1 base from J, the gap between germline ends came to 12 bases. The variable domain in full, with the rest retrieved from reference TRBV11-2 and TRBJ2-3, is EAGVAQSPRYKIIEKRQSVAFWCNPISGHATLYWYQQILGQGPKLLIQFQNNGVVDDSQLPKDRFSAERLKGVDSTLKIQPAKLEDSAVYLCASSSRAYRTDTQYFGPGTRLTVL.

V is TRBV14 and J is TRBJ2-7; D might be TRBD1 or TRBD2, each matching 5 bases. CDR3 length equals 14 residues. V was cut by 3 bases and J by 3 bases, with 12 bases left in between. Germline V gene data show CDR1 as SGHDN and CDR2 as FVKESK. The CDR3 sequence is CASSHAGRYYEQYF. CDR3 in DNA: TGTGCCAGCAGCCATGCAGGGAGATACTACGAGCAGTACTTC.

This clonotype showed up many times. This rearrangement joins TRBV15 to TRBJ2-7, with D possibly TRBD2 on 6 matching bases. This CDR3 has 14 amino acids. The germline V and J ends were trimmed by 1 base and 0 bases, with 7 bases remaining between them. The V gene's germline CDR1 is LNHNV and CDR2 YYDKDF (reference sequence). The DNA of the CDR3 is TGTGCCACCAGCAGAGGGGGGGACTCCTACGAGCAGTACTTC. Its translation is CATSRGGDSYEQYF.

This clonotype was observed many times. CDR3 DNA sequence: TGTGCCAGCAGTGACTTGGGGGGCCAAGAAGATACGCAGTATTTT. Its protein is CASSDLGGQEDTQYF. The chain has TRBV6-4 and TRBJ2-3; D is perhaps TRBD1 or TRBD2 (6 bases each). The CDR3 is 15 amino acids. Looked up from germline, CDR1 is MRHNA and CDR2 is SNTAGT. V was trimmed by 1 base and J by 5 bases, leaving 13 bases between them.